What follows are 13 T cell receptor beta chains derived from one specimen sequenced in a study of blood T cell repertoires in COVID-19. Profiling relied on immunoSEQ multiplex PCR, and the TCRdb table lists in-frame clones only, not all of them. Among around 110,000 clones listed, around four fifths were seen once. Sequencing was done on a sample of peripheral blood. The origin of the receptors is a man aged 25-45 years with acute or convalescent COVID-19.

The chain links TRBV3-1 (or the pseudogene TRBV3-2) to TRBJ1-1; a possible D gene is TRBD1 (5 bases). Germline V lookup: CDR1 LGHDT, CDR2 YNNKEL (reference sequence). Trimming shortened V by 1 base and J by 7 bases, and 16 bases separated the two germline ends. CDR3 length: 15 amino acids. CDR3 coding DNA: TGTGCCAGCAGCCAAGCGTCAGGGTGGTGGAGTGAAGCTTTCTTT. Its translation: CASSQASGWWSEAFF.

This sequence joins TRBV7-2 and TRBJ2-2; the match to TRBD2 covers 10 bases. J lost 5 bases, V lost 5 bases, and 8 bases had no gene match. The length of the CDR3 is 16 residues. Looked up from germline, CDR1 is SGHTA and CDR2 is FQGNSA. CDR3 protein: CASSLRTSGNTGELFF. The CDR3 nucleotides are TGTGCCAGCAGCCTTCGGACTAGCGGTAATACCGGGGAGCTGTTTTTT. Filled out from reference TRBV7-2 and TRBJ2-2, the complete variable domain reads GAGVSQSPSNKVTEKGKDVELRCDPISGHTALYWYRQSLGQGLEFLIYFQGNSAPDKSGLPSDRFSAERTGGSVSTLTIQRTQQEDSAVYLCASSLRTSGNTGELFFGEGSRLTVL.

The chain couples TRBV6-6 to TRBJ2-7; D possibly corresponds to TRBD2 (6 bases). This CDR3 is 17 amino acids long. Trimming shortened V by 5 bases and J by 7 bases, and 27 bases separated the two germline ends. The germline V gene encodes CDR1 MNHNY and CDR2 SVGAGI (reference sequence). The CDR3 bases are TGTGCCAGCAGTCCCACCTCCCGGGACTTCAAACCCCCGGAGCAGTACGTC. Protein sequence: CASSPTSRDFKPPEQYV.

CDR3 sequence: CASSDGQGRGSNQPQHF. The DNA of the CDR3 is TGTGCCAGCAGTGATGGACAGGGACGTGGGAGCAATCAGCCCCAGCATTTT. The chain has TRBV6-1 and TRBJ1-5, with 8 bases aligning to TRBD1. The length of the CDR3 is 17 residues. Germline CDR1 MNHNS, CDR2 SASEGT. V lost 3 bases and J lost 1; bases outside the gene matches: 8.

This clone was seen a few times. The rearrangement joins TRBV4-1 to TRBJ1-5; D is ambiguous. V lost 2 bases and J 0 bases, leaving 14 bases between the germline ends. Germline loops: CDR1 MGHRA, CDR2 YSYEKL. The CDR3 spans 17 residues. The CDR3 DNA follows: TGCGCCAGCAGCCAACGGCCCGGAGACGATAGCAATCAGCCCCAGCATTTT. The encoded protein is CASSQRPGDDSNQPQHF.

This clone occurred once. The chain carries TRBV3-1 (or the pseudogene TRBV3-2) and TRBJ2-2, with 8 bases lining up with TRBD1. This CDR3 spans 17 amino acids. Germline values: CDR1 LGHDT, CDR2 YNNKEL (reference sequence). After removal of 4 bases from V and 1 base from J, the junction contained 8 bases not matched to a gene. The chain's CDR3 is CASSRGTGSMNTGELFF. CDR3 coding DNA: TGTGCCAGCAGCCGAGGGACAGGTAGCATGAACACCGGGGAGCTGTTTTTT.

This clone was seen only once. The chain carries TRBV5-4 and TRBJ1-6; 8 bases are a match to TRBD1. The CDR3 loop spans 14 amino acids. V was pared by 4 bases and J by 6 bases, with 3 bases of the junction left unmatched. Germline CDR1 SGHNT, CDR2 YYREEE (reference sequence). CDR3 loop: CASSLGQGNSPLHF. In DNA, the CDR3 is TGTGCCAGCAGCCTTGGACAGGGTAATTCACCCCTCCACTTT.

The chain recombines TRBV5-4 with TRBJ1-2; TRBD1 is a possible D gene (5 bases). Looked up from germline, CDR1 is SGHNT and CDR2 is YYREEE (reference sequence). CDR3 length: 14 residues. Trimming left V 4 bases short and J 0 bases short, with 10 bases between. CDR3: CASSLDSSNYGYTF. The CDR3 DNA follows: TGTGCCAGCAGCCTTGACAGCTCTAACTATGGCTACACCTTC.

The chain employs TRBV23-1 and TRBJ1-3, with a tentative D call TRBD1 (5 bases). TRBV23-1 is an ORF, and what it does is uncertain. This CDR3 spans 15 amino acids. Deletions cut 1 base from V and 5 bases from J, with 12 bases between. CDR3 coding DNA: TGCGCCAGCAGTCAATTTGACGGGGGAAGAAACACCATATATTTT. It codes for CASSQFDGGRNTIYF.

The rearrangement links TRBV7-9 to TRBJ1-2; 9 bases fit TRBD1. The CDR3 is 14 residues long. CDR1 is SEHNR, CDR2 FQNEAQ, per germline (reference sequence). The ends lost 7 bases at V and 5 bases at J; junction bases unmatched: 8. DNA of the CDR3: TGTGCCAGCACTCCAACCGGGACAGGGTATGGCTACACCTTC. Its translation is CASTPTGTGYGYTF.

J is TRBJ2-5 and V is TRBV19, with TRBD1 matching 7 bases. After removal of 3 bases from V and 5 bases from J, the junction contained 3 bases not matched to a gene. The CDR3 extends over 13 amino acids. Germline V gene data show CDR1 as LNHDA and CDR2 as SQIVND (reference sequence). The CDR3 region is CASSIYRGETQYF. The CDR3 region has the DNA TGTGCCAGTAGTATCTACAGGGGTGAGACCCAGTACTTC.

The chain links TRBV14 to TRBJ2-7; 7 bases map to TRBD1. Germline loops: CDR1 SGHDN, CDR2 FVKESK. Trimming cost V 0 bases and J 2 bases; bases outside gene matches: 4. This CDR3 spans 15 amino acids. CDR3 nucleotides: TGTGCCAGCAGCCAAGATGGGACAGCGACCTACGAGCAGTACTTC. Amino acids: CASSQDGTATYEQYF.

The chain recombines TRBV6-2 or TRBV6-3 with TRBJ2-7; TRBD1 might be the D (6 bases). CDR1 is MNHEY, CDR2 SVGEGT, per germline. The CDR3 has 15 residues. Trimming pared 6 bases from V and 2 bases from J, leaving 17 bases between. CDR3 sequence reads: CASSPHGQGPYEQYF. The CDR3 bases are TGTGCCAGCAGCCCCCATGGGCAGGGGCCCTACGAGCAGTACTTC.